This T cell receptor beta chain emerged from a study of CD8 T cell repertoires and HIV-1 epitope variants. Study-level background: T cells were stimulated with Twenty-five Gag and Nef peptides separately. Tested: three Gag epitope families, Nef HW9 and YT9. Controls were a CMV, EBV and flu peptide pool, Ebola AY9 negative control, and no-peptide well. 1M T cells were kept uncultured as a baseline.

Germline CDR1 is KGHSH and CDR2 is LQKENI. The length of the CDR3 is 13 residues. Method: immunoSEQ multiplex PCR; TCRdb's copy keeps in-frame clones and lacks some. The data contain about 2,800 clones, under 75% of them singletons. In regard to this clone: What it binds is unknown. One end of the junction varies from germline; a read error may be responsible.

This rearrangement joins TRBV18 to TRBJ2-7, with D tentatively TRBD1 or TRBD2 (7 bases each). The sequencing sample was made of cultured CD8+ T cells derived from PBMCs. The source of this sequence is a male donor with HIV. The CDR3 spells CANSGGRGHEQYF. The CDR3 DNA sequence: TGTGCCAACTCAGGGGGGAGGGGCCACGAGCAGTACTTC.